This T cell receptor (beta chain) was sequenced in a study of post-analysis software for immune sequencing data. Comment on this clonotype: The antigen is unknown. Relative to the germline gene, one junction end is altered; a read error may explain this.

The length of the CDR3 is 14 residues. General observations from the study: Controls had lower frequencies than patients of five or six TRBV segments, which included TRBV5-6, TRBV5-1 and TRBV20-1. Strong co-clustering by F measure linked samples that shared a preparation batch.

Every TCR beta cDNA library bore unique molecular identifiers. TCRdb analysed the PCR reads with MiXCR anew, one entry per CDR3 protein. The repertoire holds 550,000 to 700,000 distinct CDR3 sequences, with roughly 40% as singletons. This sequence was found in a girl under 18 with multiple sclerosis. The chain recombines TRBV12-3 or TRBV12-4 with TRBJ1-2, with D perhaps TRBD1 (5 bases). Sequenced: blood. For the CDR3, the DNA is TGTGTCAGCAGCCCCGGGGCGGGGGGTGGTGGCTACACCTTC. Protein: CVSSPGAGGGGYTF.